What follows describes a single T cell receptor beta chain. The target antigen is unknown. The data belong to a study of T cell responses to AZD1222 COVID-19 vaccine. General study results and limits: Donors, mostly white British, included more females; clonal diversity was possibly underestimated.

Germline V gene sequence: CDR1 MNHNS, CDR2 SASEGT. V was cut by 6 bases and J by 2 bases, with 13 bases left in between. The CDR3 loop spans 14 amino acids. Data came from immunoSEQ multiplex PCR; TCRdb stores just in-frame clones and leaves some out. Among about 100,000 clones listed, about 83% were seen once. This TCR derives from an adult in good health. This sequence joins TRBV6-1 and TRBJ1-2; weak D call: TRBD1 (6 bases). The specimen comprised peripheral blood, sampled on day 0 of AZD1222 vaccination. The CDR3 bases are TGTGCCAGCAGCCTTAGGGGGAACAACTATGGCTACACCTTC. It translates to CASSLRGNNYGYTF.